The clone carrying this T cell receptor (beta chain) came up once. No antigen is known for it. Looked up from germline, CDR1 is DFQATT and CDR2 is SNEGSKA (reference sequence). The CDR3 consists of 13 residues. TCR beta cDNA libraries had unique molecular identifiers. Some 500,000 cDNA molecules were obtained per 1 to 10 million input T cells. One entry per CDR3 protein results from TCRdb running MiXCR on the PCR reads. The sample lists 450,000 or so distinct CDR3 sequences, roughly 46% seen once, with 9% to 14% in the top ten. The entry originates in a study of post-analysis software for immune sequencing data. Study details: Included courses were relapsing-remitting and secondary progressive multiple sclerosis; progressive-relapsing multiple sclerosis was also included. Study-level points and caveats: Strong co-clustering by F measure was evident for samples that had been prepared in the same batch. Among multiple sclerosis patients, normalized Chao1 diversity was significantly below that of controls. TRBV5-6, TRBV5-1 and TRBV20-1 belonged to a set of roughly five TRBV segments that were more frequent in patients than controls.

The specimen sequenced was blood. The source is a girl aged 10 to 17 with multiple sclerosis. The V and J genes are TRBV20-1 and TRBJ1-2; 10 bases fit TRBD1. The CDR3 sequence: CRALDRGIYGYTF. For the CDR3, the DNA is TGCAGAGCCCTGGACAGGGGGATTTATGGCTACACCTTC.